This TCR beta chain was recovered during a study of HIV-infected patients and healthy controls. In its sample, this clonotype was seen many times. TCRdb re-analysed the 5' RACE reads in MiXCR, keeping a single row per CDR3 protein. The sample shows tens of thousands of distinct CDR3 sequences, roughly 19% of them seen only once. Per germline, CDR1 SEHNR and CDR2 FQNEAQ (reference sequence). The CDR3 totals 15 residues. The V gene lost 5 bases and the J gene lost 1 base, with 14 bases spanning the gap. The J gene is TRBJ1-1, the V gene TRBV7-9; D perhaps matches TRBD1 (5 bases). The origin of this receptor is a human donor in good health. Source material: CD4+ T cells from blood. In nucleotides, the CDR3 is TGTGCCAGCAGCGTTGGAGGGGCCAGGAACACTGAAGCTTTCTTT. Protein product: CASSVGGARNTEAFF.